This T cell receptor beta chain was recorded in a study of identical twins. Template switching, a step in the protocol, added a universal primer site, and cDNA carried unique molecular identifiers. TCRdb used MiXCR to reprocess the 5' RACE reads, holding one entry per CDR3 protein. The sample has roughly 690,000 distinct CDR3 sequences, roughly 6% seen once. Among all donors, each was a healthy Caucasian. This clonotype was seen ten or more times. CDR1 is LGHNA, CDR2 YNFKEQ, per germline. The CDR3 spans 15 residues. Germline trimming cut 4 bases from V and 6 bases from J; bases unmatched to any gene: 9.

The sequencing input was naive T cells sorted from blood. The TCR comes from a man younger than 35 in good health. The chain recombines TRBV4-2 with TRBJ1-1, with 9 bases lining up with TRBD1. The CDR3 DNA follows: TGTGCCAGCAGCCGCTTGGGACAGGGAGGCTCTGAAGCTTTCTTT. Translation gives CASSRLGQGGSEAFF.